Sequencing of this T cell receptor beta chain was carried out in a study of blood T cell repertoires in COVID-19. The cohort comprised adults aged about 18 to 89 years residing in approximately 25 US areas. Looked up from germline, CDR1 is MNHEY and CDR2 is SVGAGI. V lost 6 bases to trimming and J lost 2 bases; unmatched junction nucleotides: 5. The CDR3 has 15 residues. Original processing notes: It was from reference gene primer amplification that nucleated cell counts were estimated. Clones were read by immunoSEQ multiplex PCR, and TCRdb kept only the in-frame ones, dropping some. That table supplies the V and J calls and clone size; D and trimming were determined from the DNA. The table lists some 250,000 clones, roughly 91% of them singletons.

The source material was PBMCs or T cells enriched from blood (not recorded which). The chain couples TRBV6-5 to TRBJ1-5, with 9 bases matching TRBD1. This clonotype was obtained from a woman aged 30 to 39 with acute COVID-19. The CDR3 nucleotides are TGTGCCAGCAGAGACAGGGGGTTTGGCAATCAGCCCCAGCATTTT. Protein: CASRDRGFGNQPQHF.